This is a list of T cell receptor beta chains from one sample in a study of cytomegalovirus exposure and HLA in healthy donors. Assay used: immunoSEQ multiplex PCR; TCRdb lists only in-frame clones, some missing. The sample includes about 120,000 clones, about 74% seen only once; the top ten take less than 3%. Sequencing was carried out using PBMCs. These receptor sequences come from a woman in her 40s in good health and CMV-seropositive. CDR3s include the opening cysteine and the closing phenylalanine or tryptophan. The D gene is left open where the match is weak. Clone size is stated in some rows and not others, as once, few, many or a class when expanded.

d_call	v_call	j_call	clone_size	cdr3_aa	cdr3_nt
-	TRBV27	TRBJ2-1	-	CASSPWDTSSYNEQFF	TGTGCCAGCAGTCCATGGGACACGAGCTCCTACAATGAGCAGTTCTTC
-	TRBV27	TRBJ2-7	-	CASVHLYRVSHEQYF	TGTGCCAGCGTCCACCTCTACAGGGTTTCCCACGAGCAGTACTTC
-	TRBV4-3	TRBJ1-3	-	CASSQDVWGTPRRNTIYF	TGCGCCAGCAGCCAAGATGTGTGGGGGACACCGAGGAGAAACACCATATATTTT
-	TRBV7-8	TRBJ2-1	-	CASNQPQEGETYNEQFF	TGTGCCAGCAACCAACCTCAAGAAGGAGAGACTTACAATGAGCAGTTCTTC
-	TRBV18	TRBJ1-3	-	CASSPGPPGNTIYF	TGTGCCAGCTCACCGGGGCCTCCCGGAAACACCATATATTTT
TRBD2	TRBV5-4	TRBJ2-5	-	CASSLATGGRTKTQYF	TGTGCCAGCAGCTTGGCAACGGGAGGGCGTACGAAGACCCAGTACTTC
TRBD1	TRBV27	TRBJ1-1	-	CASSSQTGGAKAFF	TGTGCCAGCAGTTCACAGACAGGGGGAGCGAAAGCTTTCTTT
TRBD2	TRBV9	TRBJ2-1	-	CASSTHAGGPNEQFF	TGTGCCAGCAGCACTCACGCGGGAGGGCCAAATGAGCAGTTCTTC
TRBD1	TRBV19	TRBJ2-7	-	CASRGQAWEQYF	TGTGCCAGTAGGGGACAGGCCTGGGAGCAGTACTTC
TRBD2	TRBV7-8	TRBJ2-7	-	CASSPRLAGQVYEQYF	TGTGCCAGCAGCCCGCGACTAGCGGGGCAAGTCTACGAGCAGTACTTC
TRBD1	TRBV2	TRBJ1-4	-	CASLAGRTGGENEKLFF	TGTGCCAGTTTAGCGGGTAGAACAGGGGGCGAAAATGAAAAACTGTTTTTT
TRBD2	TRBV4-2	TRBJ2-7	-	CASSQGTSTTYEQYF	TGTGCCAGCAGCCAAGGGACTAGCACTACCTACGAGCAGTACTTC
TRBD2	TRBV4-3	TRBJ2-3	few	CASSQDFSPGTSGRRATDTQYF	TGCGCCAGCAGCCAAGATTTCTCCCCCGGGACTAGCGGGAGGAGGGCAACAGATACGCAGTATTTT
TRBD2	TRBV7-2	TRBJ2-3	-	CASSLVLRGGRTDTQYF	TGTGCCAGCAGCTTAGTGTTGCGGGGGGGCCGCACAGATACGCAGTATTTT
TRBD1	TRBV18	TRBJ2-7	once	CASSPGTGGADEQYF	TGTGCCAGCTCACCAGGAACAGGGGGCGCGGACGAGCAGTACTTC
-	TRBV6-1	TRBJ2-2	few	CASSTAQGGGGELFF	TGTGCCAGCAGTACCGCACAGGGGGGGGGTGGGGAGCTGTTTTTT
TRBD1	TRBV18	TRBJ1-4	-	CASSPWDRTSEKLFF	TGTGCCAGCTCACCATGGGACAGGACGAGTGAAAAACTGTTTTTT
TRBD1	TRBV5-1	TRBJ1-1	-	CASSVWTGVNTEAFF	TGCGCCAGCAGCGTGTGGACAGGGGTGAACACTGAAGCTTTCTTT